This T cell receptor beta chain was captured in a study of Graves' ophthalmopathy and Graves' hyperthyroidism. Study-level findings and limits: For predicting ophthalmopathy progression, the model had 55% to 71% sensitivity and nearly 75% specificity. Most clonotypes expanded in thyroid above 0.001 frequency were present in blood too. Separation of ophthalmopathy from stable hyperthyroidism was achieved by a 13-signature model, at roughly 90% sensitivity and 81.08% specificity.

There are many counts of this clonotype. Its antigen is undetermined. As the template, RNA transcripts were used to amplify TCR beta CDR3 regions. Investigators did first-round RT-PCR with HTBI primers, then second-round multiplex PCR. TCRdb re-called the multiplex PCR reads with MiXCR, one entry per CDR3 protein. This sample has 350,000 to 450,000 distinct CDR3 sequences, with under 25% found just once. Diagnoses were established from clinical symptoms, serum thyroxine, TRAb, thyroid ultrasound and orbital computed tomography. The CDR3 totals 16 residues. The V and J ends lost 4 bases and 0 bases, in that order; junction bases with no gene match: 10. Per the germline V gene, CDR1 is SGHRS and CDR2 is YFSETQ.

Input material: peripheral blood. This rearrangement joins TRBV5-1 to TRBJ2-7; the match to TRBD1 covers 7 bases. The sequence was obtained from a woman aged 18-29 years with stable Graves' hyperthyroidism. This chain's CDR3 is CASSPMGTASSYEQYF. The CDR3 bases are TGCGCCAGCAGCCCAATGGGGACAGCGAGCTCCTACGAGCAGTACTTC.